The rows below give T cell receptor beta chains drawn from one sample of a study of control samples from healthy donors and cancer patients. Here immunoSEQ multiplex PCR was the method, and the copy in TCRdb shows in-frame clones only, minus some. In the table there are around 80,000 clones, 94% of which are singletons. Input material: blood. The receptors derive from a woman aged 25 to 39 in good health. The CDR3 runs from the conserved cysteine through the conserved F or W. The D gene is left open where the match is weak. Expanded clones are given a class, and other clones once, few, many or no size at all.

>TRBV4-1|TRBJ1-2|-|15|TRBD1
TGCGCCAGCAGCCAAGGGGTAGGGGGCCCCCATGGCTACACCTTC
CASSQGVGGPHGYTF
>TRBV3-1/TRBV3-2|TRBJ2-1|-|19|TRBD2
TGTGCCAGCAGCCAAGAGACCGGATGGACTAGCGGGTCTTACAATGAGCAGTTCTTC
CASSQETGWTSGSYNEQFF
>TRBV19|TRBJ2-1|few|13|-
TGTGCCAGTAGTTGGACAGAAGACACTGAGCAGTTCTTC
CASSWTEDTEQFF
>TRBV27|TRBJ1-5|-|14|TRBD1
TGTGCCAGCAGTTCCAAGACAGGGCGACCGCCCCAGCATTTT
CASSSKTGRPPQHF
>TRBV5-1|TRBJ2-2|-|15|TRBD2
TGCGCCAGTGATACTAGCGGGGGCCACACCGGGGAGCTGTTTTTT
CASDTSGGHTGELFF
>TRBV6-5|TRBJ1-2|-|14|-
TGTGCCAGCAGCCAAGGGGGTACTAACTATGGCTACACCTTC
CASSQGGTNYGYTF
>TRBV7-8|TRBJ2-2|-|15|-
TGTGCCAGCAGCTTCCGGGACCCCAGGCCCGGGGAGCTGTTTTTT
CASSFRDPRPGELFF
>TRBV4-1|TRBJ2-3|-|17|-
TGCGCCAGCAGCCAAGATATTCCGGCCGGTAACACAGATACGCAGTATTTT
CASSQDIPAGNTDTQYF
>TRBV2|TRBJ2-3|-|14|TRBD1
TGTGCCAGCAGCGAGGACAGGAGCACAGATACGCAGTATTTT
CASSEDRSTDTQYF
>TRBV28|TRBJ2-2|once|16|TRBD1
TGTGCCAGCAGTTCGCCCGGGACAGGGGGCGTCGGGGAGCTGTTTTTT
CASSSPGTGGVGELFF
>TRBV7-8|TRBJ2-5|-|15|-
TGTGCCTCAGGGGGAGGACTAGCCCGGGTGGAGACCCAGTACTTC
CASGGGLARVETQYF
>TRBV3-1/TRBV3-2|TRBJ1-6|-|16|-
TGTGCCAGCAGCCCAACACCACAGGGCTATAATTCACCCCTCCACTTT
CASSPTPQGYNSPLHF
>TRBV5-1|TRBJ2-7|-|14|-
TGCGCCAGCAGTCCCGAGAGAGGAGGACACGAGCAGTACTTC
CASSPERGGHEQYF
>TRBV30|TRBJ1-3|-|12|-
TGTGCCTGGAGGGGCTCTGGAAACACCATATATTTT
CAWRGSGNTIYF
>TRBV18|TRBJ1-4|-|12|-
TGTGCCAGCTCACGTGTTGATGAAAAACTGTTTTTT
CASSRVDEKLFF
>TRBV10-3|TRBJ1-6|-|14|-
TGTGCCACCACCGGGACAAGCTATAATTCACCCCTCCACTTT
CATTGTSYNSPLHF
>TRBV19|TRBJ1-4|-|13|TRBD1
TGTGCCAGTAGTACCGGACAGGGGGAAAAACTGTTTTTT
CASSTGQGEKLFF
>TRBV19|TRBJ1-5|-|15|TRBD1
TGTGCCGGAGCTGTCGGACAGGGCATGGACCAGCCCCAGCATTTT
CAGAVGQGMDQPQHF
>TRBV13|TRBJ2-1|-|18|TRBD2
TGTGCCAGCAGCCTAAAGCCCCCGTGGAGCGGGGGGCCCAATGAGCAGTTCTTC
CASSLKPPWSGGPNEQFF
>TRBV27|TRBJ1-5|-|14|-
TGTGCCATCCGCGGGGTCTCTGGCAATCAGCCCCAGCATTTT
CAIRGVSGNQPQHF
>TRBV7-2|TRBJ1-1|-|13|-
TGTGCCAGCAGCTCTAACAGGAACACTGAAGCTTTCTTT
CASSSNRNTEAFF
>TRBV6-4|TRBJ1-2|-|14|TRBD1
TGTGCCAGGGCGTCCGGACAGGGGATAGATGGCTACACCTTC
CARASGQGIDGYTF
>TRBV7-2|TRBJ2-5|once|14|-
TGTGCCAGCAGCCTTCAGGAGGGCCAAGAGACCCAGTACTTC
CASSLQEGQETQYF
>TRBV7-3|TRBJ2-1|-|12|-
TGTGCCAGCAGCTTTTTCGGGGGAGAGCAGTTCTTC
CASSFFGGEQFF
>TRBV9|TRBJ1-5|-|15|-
TGTGCCAGCAGCGAGGACGGACACGGGGAGCAGCCCCAGCATTTT
CASSEDGHGEQPQHF
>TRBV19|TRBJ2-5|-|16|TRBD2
TGTGCCAGTAGTATAGTGAGCGGGGGCCTCCAAGAGACCCAGTACTTC
CASSIVSGGLQETQYF
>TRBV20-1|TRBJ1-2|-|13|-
TGCAGTGCTAGTAACCAAGATTACTATGGCTACACCTTC
CSASNQDYYGYTF
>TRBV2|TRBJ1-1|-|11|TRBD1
TGTGCCAGCAGTGTAGTCGGGGACAGCGCATTT
CASSVVGDSAF
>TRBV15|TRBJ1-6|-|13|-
TGTGCCACCAGCAGAGATAGAAATTCACCCCTCCACTTT
CATSRDRNSPLHF
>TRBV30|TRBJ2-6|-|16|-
TGTGCCTGGAGTGGGGGCACCTTCTCTGGGGCCAACGTCCTGACTTTC
CAWSGGTFSGANVLTF
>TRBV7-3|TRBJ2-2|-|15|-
TGTGCCAGCAGCTTACGGGGGGCGGACACCGGGGAGCTGTTTTTT
CASSLRGADTGELFF
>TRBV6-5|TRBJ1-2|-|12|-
TGTGCCAGCAGTAAGACAGAGCAGGGCTACACCTTC
CASSKTEQGYTF
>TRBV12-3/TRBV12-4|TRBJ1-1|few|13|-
TGTGCCAGCACTCGTCTGCGTACCACTGAAGCTTTCTTT
CASTRLRTTEAFF
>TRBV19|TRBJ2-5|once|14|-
TGTGCCAGTAAAGCACAGGGAACTCAAGAGACCCAGTACTTC
CASKAQGTQETQYF
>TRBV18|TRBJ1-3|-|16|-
TGTGCCAGCTCACCACAACCAACTCTCTCTGGAAACACCATATATTTT
CASSPQPTLSGNTIYF
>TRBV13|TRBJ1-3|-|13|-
TGTGCCAGCAGCTGGGCAGCTGGAAACACCATATATTTT
CASSWAAGNTIYF
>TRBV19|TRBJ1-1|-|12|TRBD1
TGTGCCAGTAGTGACAGGGGCACTGAAGCTTTCTTT
CASSDRGTEAFF
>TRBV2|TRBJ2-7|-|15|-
TGTGCCAGCAGTGTGGAAGGTTTTCAGGAGAGCGAGCAGTACTTC
CASSVEGFQESEQYF
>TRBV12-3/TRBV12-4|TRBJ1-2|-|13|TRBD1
TGTGCCAGCAGTCCTAGGGACAGCTATGGCTACACCTTC
CASSPRDSYGYTF
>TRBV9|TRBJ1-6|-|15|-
TGTGCCAGCAGCGATGGGGCGGATCTCCTAACACCCCTCCACTTT
CASSDGADLLTPLHF
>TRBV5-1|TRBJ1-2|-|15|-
TGCGCCAGCAGCTTGGACGGTCAGGTGGACTATGGCTACACCTTC
CASSLDGQVDYGYTF
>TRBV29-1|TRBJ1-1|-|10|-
TGCGAGGTCAGGAACACTGAAGCTTTCTTT
CEVRNTEAFF
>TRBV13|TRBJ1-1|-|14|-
TGTGCCAGCAGCTTAGCGCAGCTGAACACTGAAGCTTTCTTT
CASSLAQLNTEAFF
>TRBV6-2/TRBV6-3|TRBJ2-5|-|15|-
TGTGCCAGCAGTTACTCTAGATTACCTCAAGAGACCCAGTACTTC
CASSYSRLPQETQYF
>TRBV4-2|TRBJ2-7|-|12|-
TGTGCCAGCAGCCAAGGTGCGGGCGAGCAGTACTTC
CASSQGAGEQYF
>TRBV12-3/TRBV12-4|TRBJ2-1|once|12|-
TGTGCCAGCAGTTTTCTGACTTATGAGCAGTTCTTC
CASSFLTYEQFF